The clone carrying this T cell receptor (beta chain) was counted only a few times. No antigen is known for it. Researchers used 5'RACE with constant-segment primers to make TCR alpha and TCR beta cDNA libraries that carry sample barcodes and UMIs. TCRdb fed the 5' RACE reads into MiXCR, producing one record per CDR3 protein. Of fewer than 700,000 distinct CDR3 sequences listed, approximately 21% were seen once; the top ten hold approximately 8.4%. With 0 bases removed from V and 0 bases from J, the gap between germline ends came to 9 bases. The CDR3 has 16 amino acids. In germline, CDR1 is LGHNA, CDR2 YSLEER. These data originate in a study of T-cell memory formation after mild COVID-19. Whole-study results and caveats: Clones that contracted from day 15 to 85 were balanced CD4/CD8, while later expanders leaned CD4+.

This TCR was recovered from an adult woman who had mild COVID-19 (a few samples of this study predate the infection). Cell type and time point are not known. V and J are TRBV4-3 and TRBJ2-1; D may be TRBD2 (5 bases). The sequenced material came from PBMCs or a T cell subset sorted from them (not recorded which). The CDR3 region is CASSQESGSSYNEQFF. The CDR3 nucleotides are TGCGCCAGCAGCCAAGAATCGGGGAGCTCCTACAATGAGCAGTTCTTC.